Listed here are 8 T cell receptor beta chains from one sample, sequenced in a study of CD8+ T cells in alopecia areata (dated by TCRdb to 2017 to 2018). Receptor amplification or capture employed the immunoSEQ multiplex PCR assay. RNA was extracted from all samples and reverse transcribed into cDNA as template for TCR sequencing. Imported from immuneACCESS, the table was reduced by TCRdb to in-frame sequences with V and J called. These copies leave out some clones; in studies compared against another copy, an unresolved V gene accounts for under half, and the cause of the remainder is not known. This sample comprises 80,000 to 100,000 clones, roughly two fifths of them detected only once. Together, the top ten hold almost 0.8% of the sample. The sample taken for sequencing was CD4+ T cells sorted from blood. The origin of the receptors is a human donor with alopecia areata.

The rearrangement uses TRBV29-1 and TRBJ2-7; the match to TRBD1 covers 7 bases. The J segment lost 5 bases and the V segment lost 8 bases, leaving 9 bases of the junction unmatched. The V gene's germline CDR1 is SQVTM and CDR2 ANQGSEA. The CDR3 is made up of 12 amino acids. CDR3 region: CSSQGEYDEQYF. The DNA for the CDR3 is TGCAGCAGCCAGGGGGAGTACGACGAGCAGTACTTC.

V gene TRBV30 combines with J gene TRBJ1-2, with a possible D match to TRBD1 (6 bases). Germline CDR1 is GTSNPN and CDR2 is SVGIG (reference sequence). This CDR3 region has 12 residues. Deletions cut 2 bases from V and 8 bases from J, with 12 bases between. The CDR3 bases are TGTGCCTGGAGTCGACAGGAGGGCGGCTACACCTTC. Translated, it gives CAWSRQEGGYTF.

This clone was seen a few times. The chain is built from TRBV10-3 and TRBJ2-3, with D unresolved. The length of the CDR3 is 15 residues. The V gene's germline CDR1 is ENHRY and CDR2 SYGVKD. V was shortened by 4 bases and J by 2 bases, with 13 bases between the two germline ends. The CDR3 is CAISALRLYTDTQYF. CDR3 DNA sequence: TGTGCCATCAGTGCCCTGAGACTCTACACAGATACGCAGTATTTT.

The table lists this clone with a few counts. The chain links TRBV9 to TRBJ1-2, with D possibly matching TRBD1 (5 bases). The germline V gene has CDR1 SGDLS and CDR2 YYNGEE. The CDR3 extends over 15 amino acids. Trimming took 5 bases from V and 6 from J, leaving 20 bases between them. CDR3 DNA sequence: TGTGCCAGCAGTCGTAGAATGTGGCAGGGAGATGGCTACACCTTC. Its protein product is CASSRRMWQGDGYTF.

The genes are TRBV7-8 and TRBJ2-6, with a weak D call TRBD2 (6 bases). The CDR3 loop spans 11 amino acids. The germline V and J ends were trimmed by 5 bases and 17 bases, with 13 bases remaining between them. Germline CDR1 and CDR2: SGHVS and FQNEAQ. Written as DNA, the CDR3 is TGTGCCAGCAGCCCCCGGGACTCGGTGACTTTC. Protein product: CASSPRDSVTF.

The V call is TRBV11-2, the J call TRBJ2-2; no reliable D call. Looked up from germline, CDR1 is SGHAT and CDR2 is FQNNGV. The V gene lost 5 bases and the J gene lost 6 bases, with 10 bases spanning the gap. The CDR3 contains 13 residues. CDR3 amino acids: CASSQHSAGELFF. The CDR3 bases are TGTGCCAGCAGCCAACACAGTGCCGGGGAGCTGTTTTTT.

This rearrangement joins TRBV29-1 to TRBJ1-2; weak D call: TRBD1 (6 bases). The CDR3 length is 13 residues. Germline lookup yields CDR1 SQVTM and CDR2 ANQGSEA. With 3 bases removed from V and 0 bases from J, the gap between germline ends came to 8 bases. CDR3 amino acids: CSVEDSTNYGYTF. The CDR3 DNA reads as TGCAGCGTTGAGGACAGCACTAACTATGGCTACACCTTC.

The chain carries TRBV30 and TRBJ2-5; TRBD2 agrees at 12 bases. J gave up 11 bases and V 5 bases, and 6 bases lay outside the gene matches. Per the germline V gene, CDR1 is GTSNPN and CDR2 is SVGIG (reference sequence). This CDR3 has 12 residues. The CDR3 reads CAWASGRGEQYF. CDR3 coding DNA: TGTGCCTGGGCTAGCGGGAGGGGTGAGCAGTACTTC.